This passage covers 28 T cell receptor beta chains from one sample sequenced in a study of metastatic and nonmetastatic thyroid tumors. Through MiXCR, TCRdb re-clonotyped the PCR reads. Of tens of thousands of clones listed, 12% are singletons. Among the patients, none had received any treatment before thyroid surgery. The sequenced material came from blood. Receptors originate from a male donor with papillary thyroid cancer or a benign thyroid nodule (not recorded which). Some clones in this sample may be carry-over from other donors' samples.

Within the sample, this clone is medium-sized. V and J are TRBV6-2 or TRBV6-3 and TRBJ2-7; no clear D gene. Germline V CDR1 and CDR2: MNHEY, SVGEGT. V was cut by 2 bases and J by 3 bases, with 8 bases left in between. The CDR3 sequence is 13 residues long. CDR3 in DNA: TGTGCCAGCAGTTACGTCTTCTTCTACGAGCAGTACTTC. Its protein product is CASSYVFFYEQYF.

There are many counts of this clone. The chain combines TRBV20-1 with TRBJ1-5; no reliable D call. V was shortened by 4 bases and J by 0 bases, with 19 bases between the two germline ends. Germline V lookup: CDR1 DFQATT, CDR2 SNEGSKA (reference sequence). The CDR3 has 17 amino acids. The CDR3 spells CSATHLYHGGSNQPQHF. CDR3 in DNA: TGCAGTGCTACCCATCTTTACCATGGAGGTAGCAATCAGCCCCAGCATTTT.

The table lists this clone with many counts. The V and J genes are TRBV10-3 and TRBJ1-2, with D possibly being TRBD1 (5 bases). Deletions cut 10 bases from V and 4 bases from J, with 16 bases between. The CDR3 extends over 13 amino acids. The germline CDR1 and CDR2 sequences are ENHRY and SYGVKD. The DNA for the CDR3 is TGTGCCACCTGGACTAGGGGTGGCTATGGCTACACCTTC. Translating it yields CATWTRGGYGYTF.

To note about this clone: A much larger clone lies a single base off, so this may be a read error. This chain connects TRBV4-3 to TRBJ2-7, with 9 bases aligning to TRBD1. The CDR3 has 14 residues. Germline CDR1 and CDR2: LGHNA and YSLEER. CDR3 sequence (DNA): TGCGCCAGCAGCCTTGGGACAGGGAACTACGAGCATTACTTC. This encodes CASSLGTGNYEHYF.

In this sample, this clone turned up many times. The chain recombines TRBV10-3 with TRBJ2-1; D remains ambiguous. CDR3 length equals 12 residues. Germline V lookup: CDR1 ENHRY, CDR2 SYGVKD. V gave up 5 bases and J gave up 10 bases, with 12 bases separating them. The CDR3 loop reads CAISSLQLEQFF. The DNA for the CDR3 is TGTGCCATCAGTTCGCTCCAGTTAGAGCAGTTCTTC.

This clone ranks as medium-sized. This chain links TRBV6-1 with TRBJ1-2; D uncertain. Trimming removed 1 base from V and 6 bases from J, with 9 bases in between. The CDR3 has 13 residues. Germline V gene lookup returns CDR1 MNHNS and CDR2 SASEGT. As DNA, the CDR3 is TGTGCCAGCAGTGAAGGTCCCGCTGATGGCTACACCTTC. As protein: CASSEGPADGYTF.

This clone was counted ten times or more. CDR3 residues: CASSVVDLGNTGELFF. In DNA form, the CDR3 reads TGTGCCAGCAGCGTAGTGGACCTCGGGAACACCGGGGAGCTGTTTTTT. This rearrangement joins TRBV9 to TRBJ2-2; D remains ambiguous. The V gene's germline CDR1 is SGDLS and CDR2 YYNGEE. The CDR3 contains 16 residues. The V end was cut by 0 bases, the J end by 1 base, with 10 bases between.

This clone was counted a few times. The chain employs TRBV6-2 or TRBV6-3 and TRBJ2-1; 11 bases are shared with TRBD2. Trimming at V came to 5 bases and at J to 10 bases, leaving 7 bases not matched to a gene. The germline CDR1 and CDR2 sequences are MNHEY and SVGEGT. The CDR3 is 14 amino acids. This CDR3 is CASSATTSGTEQFF. The CDR3 coding sequence is TGTGCCAGCAGTGCAACGACTAGCGGGACGGAGCAGTTCTTC.

This clone was recorded many times. A much larger clone lies a single base off, so this may be a read error. The same CDR3 is also encoded by other DNA sequences in this sample. The rearrangement links TRBV6-2 or TRBV6-3 to TRBJ2-2; TRBD1 is a possible D gene (5 bases). CDR1 and CDR2 from the germline V gene are MNHEY and SVGEGT. Trimming stripped 5 bases from V and 6 bases from J, with 10 bases between. The CDR3 is 13 residues long. The CDR3 nucleotides are TGTGCCAGCAGTGTCCAGGGCCCCGGGGAGCTGTTTTTT. Its protein is CASSVQGPGELFF.

The chain combines TRBV20-1 with TRBJ2-5; 10 bases fit TRBD1. The J segment lost 5 bases and the V segment lost 5 bases, leaving 11 bases of the junction unmatched. From germline, CDR1 is DFQATT and CDR2 SNEGSKA (reference sequence). This CDR3 comprises 15 residues. The CDR3 sequence: CSALATGGGWETQYF. The DNA for the CDR3 is TGCAGTGCTCTGGCGACAGGGGGCGGTTGGGAGACCCAGTACTTC.

This clone was observed at least ten times. The rearrangement links TRBV28 to TRBJ2-1; D call uncertain. V was cut by 2 bases and J by 1 base, with 12 bases left in between. The CDR3 has 16 amino acids. In germline, CDR1 is MDHEN, CDR2 SYDVKM. CDR3 bases: TGTGCCAGCAGTTTAATAGGAGCGCCATCCTACAATGAGCAGTTCTTC. It is translated as CASSLIGAPSYNEQFF.

This clone was seen ten or more times. This chain joins TRBV20-1 and TRBJ2-7; D remains unclear. Germline values: CDR1 DFQATT, CDR2 SNEGSKA (reference sequence). The CDR3 covers 13 residues. The V end lost 6 bases, the J end lost 0 bases, and 12 bases lay between the germline ends. In DNA form, the CDR3 reads TGCAGTGCCAAACATGGCGGCTCCTACGAGCAGTACTTC. Translation gives CSAKHGGSYEQYF.

Of note for this clone: At one of its ends the junction is not consistent with the germline gene, which may arise from a read error. The chain recombines TRBV6-1 with TRBJ1-1; D is perhaps TRBD1 (6 bases). Germline values: CDR1 MNHNS, CDR2 SASEGT. The CDR3 sequence is 16 residues long. CDR3: CASTPGGGPMITEAFF. DNA of the CDR3: TGTGCCAGCACCCCTGGAGGGGGGCCCATGATCACTGAGGCTTTCTTT.

This clone was observed at least ten times. The V gene is TRBV3-1, the J gene TRBJ1-1; the D is unclear. The CDR3 is 12 residues long. Looked up from germline, CDR1 is LGHDT and CDR2 is YNNKEL (reference sequence). Trimming took 2 bases from V and 5 from J, leaving 6 bases between them. CDR3 in DNA: TGTGCCAGCAGCCAATCTCGAACTGAAGCTTTCTTT. This gives the protein CASSQSRTEAFF. Full variable domain (remainder filled in from reference TRBV3-1 and TRBJ1-1): DTAVSQTPKYLVTQMGNDKSIKCEQNLGHDTMYWYKQDSKKFLKIMFSYNNKELIINETVPNRFSPKSPDKAHLNLHINSLELGDSAVYFCASSQSRTEAFFGQGTRLTVV.

There are many counts of this clone. The chain uses TRBV6-1 and TRBJ1-1; unclear D gene. CDR1 is MNHNS and CDR2 is SASEGT in the germline V gene. The CDR3 contains 11 residues. V lost 7 bases and J 8 bases, leaving 11 bases between the germline ends. The CDR3 DNA reads as TGTGCCAGCACCCACCAACGGGAAGCTTTCTTT. Amino acid sequence: CASTHQREAFF.

This clone showed up many times. The J gene is TRBJ1-5, the V gene TRBV5-6, with D unclear. This CDR3 comprises 12 residues. Germline-derived CDR1 and CDR2 are SGHDT and YYEEEE. With 5 bases removed from V and 2 bases from J, the gap between germline ends came to 5 bases. The CDR3 DNA reads as TGTGCCAGCAGTCTGGGCAATCAGCCCCAGCATTTT. This codes for CASSLGNQPQHF. The full variable domain, rest sourced from reference TRBV5-6 and TRBJ1-5, is DAGVTQSPTHLIKTRGQQVTLRCSPKSGHDTVSWYQQALGQGPQFIFQYYEEEERQRGNFPDRFSGHQFPNYSSELNVNALLLGDSALYLCASSLGNQPQHFGDGTRLSIL.

A note on this clone: One junction end does not reproduce the germline sequence, and a read error may be involved. Other DNA variants within this sample encode the same CDR3. The chain couples TRBV5-1 to TRBJ1-6; 9 bases line up with TRBD1. The CDR3 consists of 21 residues. From germline, CDR1 is SGHRS and CDR2 YFSETQ. CDR3 sequence reads: CASSFHGSRTGTGPLGSPLHF. In DNA, the CDR3 is TGCGCCAGCAGCTTTCACGGATCGCGAACCGGGACAGGGCCCTTAGGATCACCTCTCCACTTT.

This clone came up many times. One end of the junction does not line up with germline, which may come from a read error. The chain links TRBV7-7 to TRBJ2-2, with 12 bases lining up with TRBD1. In germline, CDR1 is SSHAT, CDR2 FNYEAQ (reference sequence). CDR3 length: 16 amino acids. Here the CDR3 reads CASSLAGQGAAGELFF. CDR3 sequence (DNA): TGTGCTAGCAGCTTAGCGGGACAGGGGGCTGCCGGGGAGCTGTTTTTT.

The chain links TRBV20-1 to TRBJ1-5; D may be TRBD1 (5 bases). V lost 3 bases to trimming and J lost 4 bases, with 13 bases between them. CDR3 length equals 14 residues. The germline gives CDR1 DFQATT, CDR2 SNEGSKA (reference sequence). The CDR3 sequence: CSASDRDWNQPQHF. The CDR3 nucleotides read TGCAGTGCTAGTGACCGGGACTGGAATCAGCCCCAGCATTTT.

This clone has ten or more counts. V and J are TRBV6-2 or TRBV6-3 and TRBJ1-5, with TRBD1 as a possible D gene (6 bases). The V gene's germline CDR1 is MNHEY and CDR2 SVGEGT. Trimming took off 6 bases at V and 6 bases at J, with 15 bases between the two ends. The CDR3 contains 14 residues. CDR3 loop: CASSLHREGQPQHF. Written as DNA, the CDR3 is TGTGCCAGCAGCCTACACAGGGAGGGTCAGCCCCAGCATTTT.

This clone has just a few counts. CDR3 loop: CAAVTDRMVSNGYTF. Written as DNA, the CDR3 is TGTGCAGCAGTTACCGACAGAATGGTGAGCAATGGCTACACCTTC. The chain joins TRBV12-3 or TRBV12-4 to TRBJ1-2, with D perhaps TRBD1 (5 bases). The CDR3 length is 15 residues.

This clone was seen a few times. A clone one base away is much larger, so this may be a read error. The chain employs TRBV6-1 and TRBJ1-1, with D uncertain. Looked up from germline, CDR1 is MNHNS and CDR2 is SASEGT. The CDR3 spans 11 residues. Trimming cost V 6 bases and J 7 bases, with 9 bases left between them. The CDR3 reads CASRRRIEAFF. The CDR3 DNA reads TGTGCCAGCAGAAGGCGGATTGAAGCTTTCTTT.

The chain uses TRBV6-5 and TRBJ1-2, with unresolved D. This CDR3 is built from 16 residues. Germline V gene lookup returns CDR1 MNHEY and CDR2 SVGAGI. The V end was cut by 2 bases, the J end by 2 bases, with 15 bases between. As DNA, the CDR3 is TGTGCCAGCAGTTACACGGGCCGGGGAGGCAACTATGGCTACACCTTC. Residues: CASSYTGRGGNYGYTF.

This clone has only a few counts. This chain links TRBV28 with TRBJ1-5; D unresolved. The ends were cut back, 11 bases at V and 5 bases at J, with 16 bases in the middle. Looked up from germline, CDR1 is MDHEN and CDR2 is SYDVKM. This CDR3 comprises 13 residues. The chain's CDR3 is CASYTVPYQPQHF. In nucleotides, the CDR3 is TGTGCCTCATACACAGTCCCCTATCAGCCCCAGCATTTT.

This clone was counted at least ten times. The rearrangement uses TRBV12-3 or TRBV12-4 and TRBJ2-3, with TRBD1 identical over 7 bases. The junction had 8 bases not matched to a gene; V was cut back by 7 bases and J by 1 base. This CDR3 is built from 15 residues. The CDR3 region is CASTSQGQGTDTQYF. The CDR3 bases are TGTGCCAGCACCTCCCAAGGACAGGGCACAGATACGCAGTATTTT.

The table lists this clone with many counts. The chain uses TRBV7-9 and TRBJ2-1; D gene ambiguous. The V end was cut by 5 bases, the J end by 9 bases, with 17 bases between. The CDR3 runs 14 residues. Germline values: CDR1 SEHNR, CDR2 FQNEAQ (reference sequence). CDR3 sequence reads: CASSPNNVFSEQFF. The CDR3 region has the DNA TGTGCCAGCAGCCCCAATAACGTTTTCAGTGAGCAGTTCTTC.

This clone was recorded many times. V is TRBV7-6 and J is TRBJ2-1; the match to TRBD2 covers 8 bases. Trimming cost V 0 bases and J 7 bases; bases outside gene matches: 5. Per germline, CDR1 SGHVS and CDR2 FNYEAQ. The CDR3 spans 15 residues. CDR3 loop: CASSLAPASGNEQFF. The CDR3 DNA reads TGTGCCAGCAGCTTAGCGCCGGCTAGCGGGAATGAGCAGTTCTTC.

This clone was counted many times. This chain links TRBV6-1 with TRBJ2-1; 14 bases map to TRBD2. The V gene's germline CDR1 is MNHNS and CDR2 SASEGT. Trimming removed 5 bases from V and 3 bases from J; junction bases left unmatched: 3. The CDR3 runs to 16 residues. This CDR3 is CASSPGLAGGYNEQFF. The DNA for the CDR3 is TGTGCCAGCAGTCCCGGACTAGCGGGAGGCTACAATGAGCAGTTCTTC.